These 3 T cell receptor beta chains were all obtained from the same sample, sequenced in a study of tumor and adjacent non-tumor tissue in lung cancer. No cell sorting was done before RNA was extracted from the tissue. TCRbeta libraries were built with three rounds of nested PCR, modified from ARM-PCR. MiXCR was run by TCRdb on the multiplex PCR reads, yielding one entry per CDR3 protein. The top ten clones hold roughly a quarter of a sample with about 200,000 distinct CDR3 sequences, 71% of them seen once. Material: lung tumor tissue. These receptors all come from a man aged 60 to 69 with non-small cell lung cancer.

Comment on this clonotype: No conserved phenylalanine or tryptophan ends this CDR3, so it is likely a read error. The V gene is TRBV11-2, the J gene TRBJ1-1; D is undetermined. Germline CDR1 and CDR2: SGHAT and FQNNGV. This CDR3 has 14 residues. The CDR3 region has the DNA TGTGCCAGCAGCGCCCAGGTCGTGAATACTGAAGCTTTCCTT. Translation: CASSAQVVNTEAFL.

This clonotype is a singleton in its sample. The chain couples TRBV6-5 to TRBJ2-5; D not resolved. CDR1 and CDR2 from the germline V gene are MNHEY and SVGAGI. There are 13 residues in the CDR3. V dropped 8 bases and J dropped 2 bases, with 12 bases sitting between them. The CDR3 sequence is CASHGLSQETQYF. The CDR3 nucleotides are TGTGCCAGCCATGGGCTCTCGCAAGAGACCCAGTACTTC.

This clonotype was detected many times. CDR3 amino acids: CASSPTGGSEQYF. DNA for the CDR3: TGTGCCAGCAGTCCAACAGGGGGCAGCGAGCAGTACTTC. V and J are TRBV12-3 or TRBV12-4 and TRBJ2-7; 9 nucleotides align to TRBD1. The junction had 5 bases not matched to a gene; V was cut back by 5 bases and J by 6 bases. CDR3 length: 13 residues.